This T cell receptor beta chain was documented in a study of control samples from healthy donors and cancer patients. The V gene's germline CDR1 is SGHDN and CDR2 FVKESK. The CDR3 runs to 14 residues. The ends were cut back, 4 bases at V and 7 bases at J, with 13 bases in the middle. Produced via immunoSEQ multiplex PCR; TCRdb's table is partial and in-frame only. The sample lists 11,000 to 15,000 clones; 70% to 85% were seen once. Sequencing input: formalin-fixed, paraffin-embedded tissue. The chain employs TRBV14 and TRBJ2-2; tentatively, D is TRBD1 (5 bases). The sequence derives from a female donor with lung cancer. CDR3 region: CASSLQQGIGELFF. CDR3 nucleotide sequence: TGTGCCAGCAGCCTACAGCAGGGTATCGGGGAGCTGTTTTTT. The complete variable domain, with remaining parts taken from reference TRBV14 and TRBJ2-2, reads EAGVTQFPSHSVIEKGQTVTLRCDPISGHDNLYWYRRVMGKEIKFLLHFVKESKQDESGMPNNRFLAERTGGTYSTLKVQPAELEDSGVYFCASSLQQGIGELFFGEGSRLTVL.